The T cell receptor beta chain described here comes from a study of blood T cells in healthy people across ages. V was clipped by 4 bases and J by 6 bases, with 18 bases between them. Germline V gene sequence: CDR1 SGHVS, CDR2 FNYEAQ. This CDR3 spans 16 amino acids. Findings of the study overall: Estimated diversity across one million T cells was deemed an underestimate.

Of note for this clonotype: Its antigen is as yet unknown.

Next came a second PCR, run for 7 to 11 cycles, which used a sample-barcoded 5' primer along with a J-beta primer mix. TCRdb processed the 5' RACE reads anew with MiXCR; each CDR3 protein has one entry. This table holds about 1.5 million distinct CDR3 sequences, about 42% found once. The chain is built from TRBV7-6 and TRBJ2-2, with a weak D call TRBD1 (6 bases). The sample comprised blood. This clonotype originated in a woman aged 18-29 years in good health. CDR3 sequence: CASSSVSGNRAGELFF. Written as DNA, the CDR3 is TGTGCCAGCAGCTCCGTATCCGGGAACAGGGCCGGGGAGCTGTTTTTT.